The rows below give T cell receptor beta chains drawn from one sample of a study of technical replicates of blood from several donors. Using immunoSEQ multiplex PCR, the repertoire was profiled, and TCRdb retains in-frame clones only, with some absent. Among about 9,400 clones, 91% were seen once, and the ten largest hold 9.5%. The sequenced material came from PBMCs. These receptors all stem from a human donor in good health. The CDR3 runs from the conserved cysteine through the conserved F or W. The D gene is left open where the match is weak. Size tells how often a clone was seen (once, few, many) or the class of an expanded clone, and some rows leave it out.

D: TRBD2
V: TRBV6-5
J: TRBJ2-1
size: -
CDR3: CASSLLAGVFGEQFF
DNA: TGTGCCAGCAGTTTACTAGCGGGAGTATTTGGTGAGCAGTTCTTC

D: TRBD2
V: TRBV5-5
J: TRBJ2-7
size: -
CDR3: CASSLVAGVDEQYF
DNA: TGTGCCAGCAGCTTGGTAGCGGGAGTTGACGAGCAGTACTTC

D: TRBD2
V: TRBV4-2
J: TRBJ2-1
size: -
CDR3: CASGAGTSHNEQFF
DNA: TGTGCCAGCGGGGCCGGGACTAGCCACAATGAGCAGTTCTTC

D: TRBD1
V: TRBV2
J: TRBJ1-2
size: -
CDR3: CASKGDREFGYTF
DNA: TGTGCCAGCAAAGGTGACAGGGAATTCGGCTACACCTTC

D: -
V: TRBV5-1
J: TRBJ1-2
size: -
CDR3: CASSRDTANYGYTF
DNA: TGCGCCAGCAGTCGGGACACCGCTAACTATGGCTACACCTTC

D: -
V: TRBV6-1
J: TRBJ2-1
size: -
CDR3: CASSEVQGSYNEQFF
DNA: TGTGCCAGCAGTGAAGTGCAGGGCTCCTACAATGAGCAGTTCTTC

D: TRBD2
V: TRBV6-4
J: TRBJ2-5
size: once
CDR3: CASNRTSGRTKETQYF
DNA: TGTGCCAGCAATAGGACTAGCGGGAGAACGAAAGAGACCCAGTACTTC

D: TRBD1
V: TRBV7-8
J: TRBJ1-5
size: -
CDR3: CASRPAGGRFQPQHF
DNA: TGTGCCAGCAGACCTGCAGGGGGCAGGTTTCAGCCCCAGCATTTT

D: TRBD1
V: TRBV27
J: TRBJ2-2
size: -
CDR3: CASSFWDRVDTGELFF
DNA: TGTGCCAGCAGTTTCTGGGACAGGGTCGACACCGGGGAGCTGTTTTTT

D: -
V: TRBV5-4
J: TRBJ2-2
size: -
CDR3: CASSRESNTGELFF
DNA: TGTGCCAGCAGCCGTGAGTCGAACACCGGGGAGCTGTTTTTT

D: TRBD2
V: TRBV5-1
J: TRBJ2-1
size: -
CDR3: CASTASGRFVNEQFF
DNA: TGCGCCAGCACGGCTAGCGGGAGGTTTGTCAATGAGCAGTTCTTC

D: TRBD2
V: TRBV7-9
J: TRBJ2-1
size: -
CDR3: CASSTGLADNEQFF
DNA: TGTGCCAGCAGCACGGGACTAGCGGACAATGAGCAGTTCTTC

D: -
V: TRBV30
J: TRBJ1-1
size: -
CDR3: CAWNPGGAEAFF
DNA: TGTGCCTGGAATCCGGGGGGTGCTGAAGCTTTCTTT

D: -
V: TRBV10-2
J: TRBJ1-1
size: -
CDR3: CASVTLSGTEAFF
DNA: TGCGCCAGCGTGACCCTCTCGGGCACTGAAGCTTTCTTT

D: TRBD1
V: TRBV30
J: TRBJ2-5
size: -
CDR3: CAWSLGTGGMGETQYF
DNA: TGTGCCTGGAGCTTGGGGACAGGGGGAATGGGAGAGACCCAGTACTTC

D: -
V: TRBV18
J: TRBJ1-1
size: once
CDR3: CASSPPSGTYSEAFF
DNA: TGTGCCAGCTCACCGCCCAGCGGAACATACTCTGAAGCTTTCTTT

D: -
V: TRBV10-1
J: TRBJ2-3
size: -
CDR3: CASSVGGNTDTQYF
DNA: TGCGCCAGCAGTGTAGGCGGGAACACAGATACGCAGTATTTT

D: -
V: TRBV29-1
J: TRBJ2-1
size: -
CDR3: CSVAPDQASYNEQFF
DNA: TGCAGCGTTGCCCCAGATCAGGCTTCCTACAATGAGCAGTTCTTC

D: -
V: TRBV4-1
J: TRBJ2-5
size: -
CDR3: CASSQGRGEYQETQYF
DNA: TGCGCCAGCAGCCAAGGGAGGGGCGAGTACCAAGAGACCCAGTACTTC

D: TRBD2
V: TRBV29-1
J: TRBJ2-3
size: -
CDR3: CSVSLAATDTQYF
DNA: TGCAGCGTTTCCCTAGCGGCCACAGATACGCAGTATTTT

D: -
V: TRBV28
J: TRBJ2-7
size: -
CDR3: CASSPSSTGRNEQYF
DNA: TGTGCCAGCAGTCCCTCGTCCACAGGAAGGAACGAGCAGTACTTC

D: TRBD1
V: TRBV11-2
J: TRBJ2-2
size: once
CDR3: CASSRQGGTGELFF
DNA: TGTGCCAGCAGCCGACAGGGCGGCACCGGGGAGCTGTTTTTT

D: -
V: TRBV6-1
J: TRBJ2-1
size: -
CDR3: CASSEFSGSYNEQFF
DNA: TGTGCCAGCAGTGAATTTAGCGGCTCCTACAATGAGCAGTTCTTC

D: -
V: TRBV29-1
J: TRBJ1-5
size: -
CDR3: CSVARTENQPQHF
DNA: TGCAGCGTTGCCAGAACCGAAAATCAGCCCCAGCATTTT

D: TRBD2
V: TRBV13
J: TRBJ2-5
size: -
CDR3: CASSREVGTQYF
DNA: TGTGCCAGCAGTCGGGAGGTCGGGACCCAGTACTTC

D: TRBD1
V: TRBV2
J: TRBJ1-1
size: -
CDR3: CASSEQGTGGTEAFF
DNA: TGTGCCAGCAGTGAACAAGGGACAGGGGGAACTGAAGCTTTCTTT

D: -
V: TRBV10-1
J: TRBJ2-7
size: -
CDR3: CASSERRDYEQYF
DNA: TGCGCCAGCAGTGAAAGGCGGGACTACGAGCAGTACTTC

D: -
V: TRBV7-9
J: TRBJ2-7
size: few
CDR3: CASSFGRDYEQYF
DNA: TGTGCCAGCAGCTTTGGCAGGGACTACGAGCAGTACTTC

D: -
V: TRBV10-3
J: TRBJ1-1
size: -
CDR3: CAISDRQANTEAFF
DNA: TGTGCCATCAGTGATAGACAGGCCAACACTGAAGCTTTCTTT

D: -
V: TRBV5-1
J: TRBJ1-1
size: -
CDR3: CASSLAGSGTEAFF
DNA: TGCGCCAGCAGCTTGGCGGGGAGTGGCACTGAAGCTTTCTTT

D: -
V: TRBV30
J: TRBJ2-3
size: -
CDR3: CAWSPSTDTQYF
DNA: TGTGCCTGGAGCCCTAGCACAGATACGCAGTATTTT

D: -
V: TRBV30
J: TRBJ1-2
size: -
CDR3: CAWSVGSGSYGYTF
DNA: TGTGCCTGGAGTGTGGGTTCCGGGAGCTATGGCTACACCTTC

D: -
V: TRBV6-5
J: TRBJ2-2
size: -
CDR3: CASSYTPTGTGELFF
DNA: TGTGCCAGCAGTTATACTCCTACGGGCACCGGGGAGCTGTTTTTT

D: -
V: TRBV6-1
J: TRBJ1-5
size: -
CDR3: CASSGQLGGNQPQHF
DNA: TGTGCCAGCAGTGGCCAGCTCGGGGGCAATCAGCCCCAGCATTTT

D: TRBD2
V: TRBV19
J: TRBJ2-5
size: once
CDR3: CASSILAGETQYF
DNA: TGTGCCAGTAGTATACTAGCGGGTGAGACCCAGTACTTC

D: -
V: TRBV9
J: TRBJ2-7
size: -
CDR3: CASSLRGGWGSYEQYF
DNA: TGTGCCAGCAGCCTAAGAGGAGGGTGGGGATCCTACGAGCAGTACTTC

D: TRBD1
V: TRBV5-1
J: TRBJ2-7
size: -
CDR3: CASSLAGGQGFYEQYF
DNA: TGCGCCAGCAGCTTGGCCGGGGGACAGGGTTTTTACGAGCAGTACTTC

D: -
V: TRBV25-1
J: TRBJ2-5
size: -
CDR3: CASSDIRGLGETQYF
DNA: TGTGCCAGCAGTGATATCAGGGGTTTAGGGGAGACCCAGTACTTC

D: -
V: TRBV6-5
J: TRBJ2-1
size: -
CDR3: CASRGVFPHNEQFF
DNA: TGTGCCAGCAGAGGGGTATTTCCACACAATGAGCAGTTCTTC

D: -
V: TRBV6-1
J: TRBJ1-1
size: once
CDR3: CASSKTVTEAFF
DNA: TGTGCCAGCAGTAAAACAGTTACTGAAGCTTTCTTT

D: -
V: TRBV2
J: TRBJ2-1
size: -
CDR3: CASSLDSGSEQFF
DNA: TGTGCCAGCAGTCTGGACTCGGGCTCCGAGCAGTTCTTC